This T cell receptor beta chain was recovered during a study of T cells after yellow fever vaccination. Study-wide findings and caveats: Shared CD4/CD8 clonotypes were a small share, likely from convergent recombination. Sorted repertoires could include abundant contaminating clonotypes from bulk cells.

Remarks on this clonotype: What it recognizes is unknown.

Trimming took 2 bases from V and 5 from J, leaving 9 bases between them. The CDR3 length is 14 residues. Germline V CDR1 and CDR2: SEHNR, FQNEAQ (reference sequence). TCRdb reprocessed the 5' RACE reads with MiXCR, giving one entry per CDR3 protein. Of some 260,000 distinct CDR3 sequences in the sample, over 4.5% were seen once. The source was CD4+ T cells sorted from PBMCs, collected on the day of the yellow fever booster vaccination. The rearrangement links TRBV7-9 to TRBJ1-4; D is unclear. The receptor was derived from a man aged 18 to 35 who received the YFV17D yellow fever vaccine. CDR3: CASSLPYSNEKLFF. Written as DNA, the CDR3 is TGTGCCAGCAGCTTACCTTACTCCAATGAAAAACTGTTTTTT.